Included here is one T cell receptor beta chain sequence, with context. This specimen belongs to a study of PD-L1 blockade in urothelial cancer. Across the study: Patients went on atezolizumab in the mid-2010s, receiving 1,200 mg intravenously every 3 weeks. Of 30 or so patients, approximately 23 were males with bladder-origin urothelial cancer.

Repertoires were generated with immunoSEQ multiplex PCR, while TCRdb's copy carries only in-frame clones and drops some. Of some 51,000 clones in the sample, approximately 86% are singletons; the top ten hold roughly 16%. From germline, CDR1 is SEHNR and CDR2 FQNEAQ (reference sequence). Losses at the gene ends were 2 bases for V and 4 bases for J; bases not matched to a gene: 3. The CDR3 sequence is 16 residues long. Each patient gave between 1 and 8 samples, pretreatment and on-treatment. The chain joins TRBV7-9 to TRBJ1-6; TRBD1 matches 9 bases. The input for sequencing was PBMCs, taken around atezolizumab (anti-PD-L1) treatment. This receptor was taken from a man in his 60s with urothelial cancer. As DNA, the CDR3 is TGTGCCAGCAGCTTAATGGGGACAGGGTATAATTCACCCCTCCACTTT. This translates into CASSLMGTGYNSPLHF.